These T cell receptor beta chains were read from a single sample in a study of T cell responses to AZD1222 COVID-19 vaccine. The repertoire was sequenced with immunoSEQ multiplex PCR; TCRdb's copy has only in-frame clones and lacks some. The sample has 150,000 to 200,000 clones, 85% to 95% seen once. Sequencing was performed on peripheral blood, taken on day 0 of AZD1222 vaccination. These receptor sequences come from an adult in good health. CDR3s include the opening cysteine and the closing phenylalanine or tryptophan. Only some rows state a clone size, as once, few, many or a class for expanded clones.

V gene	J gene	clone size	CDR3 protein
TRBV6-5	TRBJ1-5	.	CASSRGLMSNQPQHF
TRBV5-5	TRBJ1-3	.	CASSLGWVSGNTIYF
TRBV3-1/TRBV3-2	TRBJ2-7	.	CASSRWDRPSYEQYF
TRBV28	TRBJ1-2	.	CASSLRTYGYTF
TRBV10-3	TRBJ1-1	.	CAISSTGNTEAFF
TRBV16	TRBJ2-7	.	CASSQSPGAKYEQYF
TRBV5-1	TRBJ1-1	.	CASSLEGRGYGAEAFF
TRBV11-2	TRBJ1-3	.	CASSFSGNTIYF
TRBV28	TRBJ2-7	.	CASLADGTTYEQYF
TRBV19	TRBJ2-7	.	CASSLRDGSYEQYF
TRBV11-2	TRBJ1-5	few	CASSRQGDRNQPQHF
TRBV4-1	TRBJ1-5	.	CASSQEAAYSNQPQHF
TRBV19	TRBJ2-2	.	CASTPWGADTGELFF
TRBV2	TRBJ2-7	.	CATRGGNYEQYF
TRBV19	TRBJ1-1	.	CATTGMYTEAFF
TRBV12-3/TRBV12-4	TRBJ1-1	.	CASGGHPTEAFF
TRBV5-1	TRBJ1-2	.	CASSLEGGLSYGYTF
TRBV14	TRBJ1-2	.	CASSQVYTSEGHYGYTF
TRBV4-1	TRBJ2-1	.	CASSPKRGGSYNEQFF
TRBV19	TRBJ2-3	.	CASSRGLTGGSDTQYF
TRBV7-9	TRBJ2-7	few	CASSVIMLGSTYEQYF
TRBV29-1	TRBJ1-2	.	CSFAGTGFYGYTF
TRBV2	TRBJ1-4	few	CASRGLNEKLFF
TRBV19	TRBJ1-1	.	CASSIEPTYYNTEAFF
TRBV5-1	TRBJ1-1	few	CASSSPTGFVTEAFF
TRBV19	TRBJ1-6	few	CASRFDSEYSPLHF